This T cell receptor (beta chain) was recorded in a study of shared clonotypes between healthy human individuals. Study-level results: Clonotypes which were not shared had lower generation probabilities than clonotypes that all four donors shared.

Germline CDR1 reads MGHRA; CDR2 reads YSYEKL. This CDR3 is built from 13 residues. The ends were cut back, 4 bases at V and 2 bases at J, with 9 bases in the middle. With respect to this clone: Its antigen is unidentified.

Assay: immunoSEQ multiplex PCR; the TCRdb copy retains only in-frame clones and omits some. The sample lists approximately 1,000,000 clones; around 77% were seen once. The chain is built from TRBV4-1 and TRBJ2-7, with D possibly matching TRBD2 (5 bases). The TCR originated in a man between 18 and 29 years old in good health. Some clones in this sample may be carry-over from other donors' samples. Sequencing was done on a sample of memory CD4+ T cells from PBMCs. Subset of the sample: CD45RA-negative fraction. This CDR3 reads CASSRGLAYEQYF. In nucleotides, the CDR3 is TGCGCCAGCAGCCGAGGGCTCGCCTACGAGCAGTACTTC.